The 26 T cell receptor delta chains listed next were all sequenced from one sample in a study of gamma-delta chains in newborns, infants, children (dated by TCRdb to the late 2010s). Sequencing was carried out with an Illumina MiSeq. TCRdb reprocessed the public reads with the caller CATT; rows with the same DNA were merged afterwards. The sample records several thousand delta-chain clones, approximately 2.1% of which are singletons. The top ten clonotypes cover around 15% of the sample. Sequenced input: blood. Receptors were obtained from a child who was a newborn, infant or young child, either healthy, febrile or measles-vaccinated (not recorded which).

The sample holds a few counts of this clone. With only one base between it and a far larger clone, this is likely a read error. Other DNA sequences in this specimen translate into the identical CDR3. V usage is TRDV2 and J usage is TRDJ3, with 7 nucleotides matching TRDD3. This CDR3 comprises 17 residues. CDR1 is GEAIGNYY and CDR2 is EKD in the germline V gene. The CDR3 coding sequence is TGTGCCTGTGACACCTGGGGGAGCTCCTGGGACACCCGGCAGATGTTTTTC. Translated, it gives CACDTWGSSWDTRQMFF.

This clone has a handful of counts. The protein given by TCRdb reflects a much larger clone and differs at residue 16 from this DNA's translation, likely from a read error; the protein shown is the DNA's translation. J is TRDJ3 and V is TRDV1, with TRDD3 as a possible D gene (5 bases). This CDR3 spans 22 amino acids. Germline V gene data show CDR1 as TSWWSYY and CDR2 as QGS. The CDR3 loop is CALGELPPQVRSPNWNTRQMFF. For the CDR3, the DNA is TGTGCTCTTGGGGAACTTCCGCCCCAGGTGAGATCTCCGAACTGGAACACCCGACAGATGTTTTTC.

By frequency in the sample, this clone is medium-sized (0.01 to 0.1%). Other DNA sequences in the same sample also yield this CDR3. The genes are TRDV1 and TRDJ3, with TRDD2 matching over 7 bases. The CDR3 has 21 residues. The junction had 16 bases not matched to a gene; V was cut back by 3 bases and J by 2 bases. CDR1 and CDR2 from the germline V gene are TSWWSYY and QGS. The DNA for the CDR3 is TGTGCTCTTGGGGAGTGGTCAGCAGGTTCCTACGCCCCCTGGGACACCCGACAGATGTTTTTC. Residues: CALGEWSAGSYAPWDTRQMFF.

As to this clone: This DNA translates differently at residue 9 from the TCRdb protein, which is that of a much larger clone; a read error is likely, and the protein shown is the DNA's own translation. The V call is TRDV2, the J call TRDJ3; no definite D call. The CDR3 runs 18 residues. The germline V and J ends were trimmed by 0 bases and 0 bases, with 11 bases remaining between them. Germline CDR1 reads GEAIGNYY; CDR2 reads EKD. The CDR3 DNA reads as TGTGCCTGTGACACCGCCGGGTGGGCCTCCTGGGACACCCGACAGATGTTTTTC. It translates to CACDTAGWASWDTRQMFF.

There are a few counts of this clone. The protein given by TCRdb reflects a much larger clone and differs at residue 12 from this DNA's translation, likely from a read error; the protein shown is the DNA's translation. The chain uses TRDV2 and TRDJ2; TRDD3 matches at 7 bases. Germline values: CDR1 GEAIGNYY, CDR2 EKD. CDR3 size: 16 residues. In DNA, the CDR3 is TGTGCCTGTGACACTAGGCCTGGGGGCTTGACAGAACAACTCTTCTTT. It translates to CACDTRPGGLTEQLFF.

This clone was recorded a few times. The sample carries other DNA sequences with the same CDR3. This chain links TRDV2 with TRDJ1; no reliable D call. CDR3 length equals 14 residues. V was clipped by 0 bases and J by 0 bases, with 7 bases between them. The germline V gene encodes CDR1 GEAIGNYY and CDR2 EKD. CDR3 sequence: CACDTLLYTDKLIF. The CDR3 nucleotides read TGTGCCTGTGACACCCTACTGTACACCGATAAACTCATCTTT.

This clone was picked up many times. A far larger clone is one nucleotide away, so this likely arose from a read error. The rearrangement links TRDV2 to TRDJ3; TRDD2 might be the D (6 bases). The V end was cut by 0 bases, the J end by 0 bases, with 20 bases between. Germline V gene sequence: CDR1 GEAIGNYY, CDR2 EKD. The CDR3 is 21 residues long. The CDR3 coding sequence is TGTGCCTGTGACACCGGAGACCTTCCCGTGGAGTCCTCCTGGGACACCCGACAGATGTTTTTC. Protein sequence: CACDTGDLPVESSWDTRQMFF.

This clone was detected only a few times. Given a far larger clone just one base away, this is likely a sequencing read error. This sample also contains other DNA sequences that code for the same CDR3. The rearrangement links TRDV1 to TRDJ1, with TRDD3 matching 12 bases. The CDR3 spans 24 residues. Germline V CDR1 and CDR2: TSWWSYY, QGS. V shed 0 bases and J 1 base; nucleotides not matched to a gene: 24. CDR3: CALGELNPYSGTGGYFHSTDKLIF. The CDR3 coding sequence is TGTGCTCTTGGGGAACTAAACCCTTATTCCGGTACTGGGGGATACTTCCACAGCACCGATAAACTCATCTTT.

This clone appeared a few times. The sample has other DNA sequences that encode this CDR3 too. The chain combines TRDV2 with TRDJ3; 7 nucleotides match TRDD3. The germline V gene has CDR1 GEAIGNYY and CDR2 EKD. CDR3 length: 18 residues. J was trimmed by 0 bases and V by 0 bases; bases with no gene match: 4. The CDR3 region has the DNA TGTGCCTGTGACACCGGTTGGGGGAGCTCCTGGGACACCCGACAGATGTTTTTC. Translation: CACDTGWGSSWDTRQMFF.

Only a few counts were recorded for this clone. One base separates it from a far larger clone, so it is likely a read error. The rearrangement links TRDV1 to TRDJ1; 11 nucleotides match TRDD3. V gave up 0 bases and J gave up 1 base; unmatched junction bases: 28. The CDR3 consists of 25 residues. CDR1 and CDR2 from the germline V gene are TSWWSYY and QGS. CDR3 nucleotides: TGTGCTCTTGGGGAACTTGGACTTGGCACTCCGAAATCTAGCTGGGGGATACTCAGCACCGATAAACTCATCTTT. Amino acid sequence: CALGELGLGTPKSSWGILSTDKLIF.

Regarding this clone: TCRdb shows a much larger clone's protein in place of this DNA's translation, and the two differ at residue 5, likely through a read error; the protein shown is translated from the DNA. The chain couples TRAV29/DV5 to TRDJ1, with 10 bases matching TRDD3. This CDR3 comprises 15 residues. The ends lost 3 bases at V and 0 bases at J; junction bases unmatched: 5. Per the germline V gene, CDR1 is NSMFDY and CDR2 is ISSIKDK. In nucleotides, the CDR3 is TGTGCAGCAACCCTTACTGGGGGATACACCGATAAACTCATCTTT. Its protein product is CAATLTGGYTDKLIF.

The CDR3 is CACCSWDTRQMFF. The CDR3 DNA reads TGTGCCTGTTGCTCCTGGGACACCCGACAGATGTTTTTC. This rearrangement joins TRDV2 to TRDJ3; D is ambiguous. In germline, CDR1 is GEAIGNYY, CDR2 EKD. The V and J ends lost 6 bases and 0 bases respectively, with 2 bases between them. CDR3 length equals 13 residues.

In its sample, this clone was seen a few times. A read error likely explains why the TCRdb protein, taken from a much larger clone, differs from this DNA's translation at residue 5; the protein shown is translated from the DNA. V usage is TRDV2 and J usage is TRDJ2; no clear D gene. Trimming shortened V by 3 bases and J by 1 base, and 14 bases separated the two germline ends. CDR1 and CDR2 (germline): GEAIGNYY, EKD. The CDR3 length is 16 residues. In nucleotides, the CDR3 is TGTGCCTGTGACGCGTTGGGTCCGCTTTTGACAGCACAACTCTTCTTT. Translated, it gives CACDALGPLLTAQLFF.

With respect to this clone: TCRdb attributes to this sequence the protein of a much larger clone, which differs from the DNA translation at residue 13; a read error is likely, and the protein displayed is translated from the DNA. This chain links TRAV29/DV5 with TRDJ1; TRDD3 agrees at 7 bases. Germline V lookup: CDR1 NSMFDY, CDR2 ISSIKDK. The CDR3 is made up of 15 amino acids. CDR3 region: CAASVLGAYTDKPIF. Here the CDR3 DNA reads TGTGCAGCAAGCGTTCTGGGGGCCTACACCGATAAACCCATCTTT.

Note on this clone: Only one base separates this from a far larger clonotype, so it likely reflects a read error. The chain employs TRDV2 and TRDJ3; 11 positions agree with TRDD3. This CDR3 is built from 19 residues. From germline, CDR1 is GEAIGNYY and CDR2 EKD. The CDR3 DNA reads TGTGCCTGTGACACCGGATGGGGGATACGCTCCTGGGGCACCCGACAGATGTTTTTC. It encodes CACDTGWGIRSWGTRQMFF.

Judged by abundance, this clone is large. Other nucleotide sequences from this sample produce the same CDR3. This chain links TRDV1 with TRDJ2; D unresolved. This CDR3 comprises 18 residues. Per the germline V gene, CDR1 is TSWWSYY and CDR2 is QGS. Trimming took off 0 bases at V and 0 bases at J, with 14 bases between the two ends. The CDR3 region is CALGELPPFTTLTAQLFF. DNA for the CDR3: TGTGCTCTTGGGGAACTCCCCCCTTTTACTACTTTGACAGCACAACTCTTCTTT.

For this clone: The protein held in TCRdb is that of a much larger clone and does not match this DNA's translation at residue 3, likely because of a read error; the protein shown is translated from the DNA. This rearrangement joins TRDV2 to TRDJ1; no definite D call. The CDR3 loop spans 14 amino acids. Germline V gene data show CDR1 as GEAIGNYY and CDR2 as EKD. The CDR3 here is CAGDTGGNTDKLIF. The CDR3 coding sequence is TGTGCCGGTGACACCGGAGGGAACACCGATAAACTCATCTTT.

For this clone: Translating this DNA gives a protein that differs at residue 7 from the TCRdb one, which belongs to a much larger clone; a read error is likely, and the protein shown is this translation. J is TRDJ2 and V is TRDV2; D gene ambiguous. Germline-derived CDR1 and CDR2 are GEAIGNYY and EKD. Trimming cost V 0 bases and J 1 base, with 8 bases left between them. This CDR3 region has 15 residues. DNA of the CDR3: TGTGCCTGTGACACCTTGGTGGATTTGACAGCACAACTCTTCTTT. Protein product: CACDTLVDLTAQLFF.

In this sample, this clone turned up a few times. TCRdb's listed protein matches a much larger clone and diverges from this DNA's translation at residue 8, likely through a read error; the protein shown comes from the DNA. The DNA for the CDR3 is TGTGCTCTTGGGGAATTACGACTCCATTTTAAACTCATCTTT. Its translation: CALGELRLHFKLIF. The J gene is TRDJ1, the V gene TRDV1; D ambiguous. From germline, CDR1 is TSWWSYY and CDR2 QGS. V shed 2 bases and J shed 7 bases, with 14 bases lying between them. The CDR3 totals 14 residues.

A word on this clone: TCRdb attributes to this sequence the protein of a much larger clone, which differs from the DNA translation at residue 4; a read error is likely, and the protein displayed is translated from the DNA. CDR3 bases: TGTGCCTGTGGCGTACTGGGGGATACTTTGACAGCACAACTCTTCTTT. It encodes CACGVLGDTLTAQLFF. J is TRDJ2 and V is TRDV2; TRDD3 aligns across 11 bases. The V segment lost 5 bases and the J segment 0 bases; nucleotides outside the gene matches: 4. CDR3 length: 16 amino acids. Per the germline V gene, CDR1 is GEAIGNYY and CDR2 is EKD.

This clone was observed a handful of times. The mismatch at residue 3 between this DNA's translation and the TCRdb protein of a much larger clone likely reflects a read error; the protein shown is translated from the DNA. The CDR3 sequence is CAVSVLGDSSWDTRQMFF. The CDR3 DNA is TGTGCAGTAAGCGTACTGGGGGATAGCTCCTGGGACACCCGACAGATGTTTTTC. This chain joins TRAV29/DV5 and TRDJ3; TRDD3 matches 11 bases. The CDR3 is 18 residues long. CDR1 and CDR2 (germline): NSMFDY, ISSIKDK.

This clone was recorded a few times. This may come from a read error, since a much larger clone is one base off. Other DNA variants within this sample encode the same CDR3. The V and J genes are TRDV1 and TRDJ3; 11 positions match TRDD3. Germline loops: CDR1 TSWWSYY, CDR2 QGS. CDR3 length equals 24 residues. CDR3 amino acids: CALGELPPPSLGDMGSWDTRQMFF. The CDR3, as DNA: TGTGCTCTTGGGGAACTCCCCCCCCCCTCACTGGGGGATATGGGCTCCTGGGACACCCGACAGATGTTCTTC.

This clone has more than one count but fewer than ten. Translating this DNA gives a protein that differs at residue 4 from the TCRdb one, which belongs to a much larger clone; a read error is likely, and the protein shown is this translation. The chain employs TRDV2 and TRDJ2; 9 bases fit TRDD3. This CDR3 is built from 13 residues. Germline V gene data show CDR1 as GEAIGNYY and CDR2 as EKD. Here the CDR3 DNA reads TGTGCCTGTGGCACCTGGGGGATAGCACAACTCTTCTTT. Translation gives CACGTWGIAQLFF.

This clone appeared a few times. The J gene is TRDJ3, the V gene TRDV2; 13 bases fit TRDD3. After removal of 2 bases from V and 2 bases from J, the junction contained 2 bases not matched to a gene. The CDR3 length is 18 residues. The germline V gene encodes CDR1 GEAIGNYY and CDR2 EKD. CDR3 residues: CACDRLGDTTWDTRQMFF. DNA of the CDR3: TGTGCCTGTGACAGACTGGGGGATACGACCTGGGACACCCGACAGATGTTTTTC.

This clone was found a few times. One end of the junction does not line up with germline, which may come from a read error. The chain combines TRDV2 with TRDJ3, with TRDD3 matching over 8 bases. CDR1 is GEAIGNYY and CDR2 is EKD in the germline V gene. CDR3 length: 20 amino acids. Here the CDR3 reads CACDRLGATLSSCDTRQMFF. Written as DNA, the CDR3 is TGTGCCTGTGACAGACTGGGGGCTACGCTGAGCTCCTGTGACACCCGACAGATGTTTTTC.

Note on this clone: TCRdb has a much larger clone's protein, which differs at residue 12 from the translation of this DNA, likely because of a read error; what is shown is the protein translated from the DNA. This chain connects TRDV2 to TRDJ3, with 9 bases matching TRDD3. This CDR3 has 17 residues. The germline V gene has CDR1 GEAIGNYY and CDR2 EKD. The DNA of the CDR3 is TGTGCCTGTGACACCAAGGGGATACGAAGGGACGCCCGACAGATGTTTTTC. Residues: CACDTKGIRRDARQMFF.